The 26 T cell receptor beta chains below come from one sample, sequenced in a study of blood T cell repertoires in COVID-19. TCRdb's table, derived via immunoSEQ multiplex PCR, lists solely in-frame clones and lacks some. The data hold about 46,000 clones, with 80% to 90% observed a single time. The sequenced material came from peripheral blood. All receptors come from a human donor in a cohort sampled during active COVID-19. The donor label of this sample is uncertain.

This clone was counted only a few times. V is TRBV7-3 and J is TRBJ2-1; the match to TRBD1 covers 9 bases. The CDR3 covers 17 residues. Losses at the gene ends were 5 bases for V and 1 base for J; bases not matched to a gene: 9. The germline gives CDR1 SGHTA, CDR2 FQGTGA. CDR3 nucleotide sequence: TGTGCCAGCAGCGCCTTAGGGACAGGGTTATCCTACAATGAGCAGTTCTTC. Its protein is CASSALGTGLSYNEQFF.

V gene TRBV11-2 combines with J gene TRBJ1-3; D gene unclear. V was clipped by 2 bases and J by 7 bases, with 12 bases between them. The CDR3 sequence is 14 residues long. Germline CDR1 is SGHAT and CDR2 is FQNNGV. Here the CDR3 reads CASSLSVSRNTIYF. CDR3 nucleotide sequence: TGTGCCAGCAGCTTATCTGTGTCCAGGAACACCATATATTTT.

The chain uses TRBV18 and TRBJ1-6, with a possible D match to TRBD1 (5 bases). Germline V gene data show CDR1 as KGHSH and CDR2 as LQKENI. CDR3 length: 16 amino acids. Trimming removed 3 bases at V and 7 bases at J, with 16 bases between. CDR3 DNA sequence: TGTGCCAGCTCACCGAGGCGGGACGGTCAAAATTCACCCCTCCACTTT. The encoded protein is CASSPRRDGQNSPLHF.

This clone was detected only a few times. The CDR3 reads CASSRLGTGKYEQYF. DNA of the CDR3: TGTGCCAGCAGTAGACTCGGGACAGGGAAGTACGAGCAGTACTTC. V gene TRBV6-6 combines with J gene TRBJ2-7, with 9 positions matching TRBD1. From germline, CDR1 is MNHNY and CDR2 SVGAGI (reference sequence). Germline trimming cut 5 bases from V and 4 bases from J; bases unmatched to any gene: 9. The CDR3 spans 15 residues.

This chain joins TRBV7-3 and TRBJ1-6, with D unclear. The V gene's germline CDR1 is SGHTA and CDR2 FQGTGA. The V and J ends lost 5 bases and 3 bases respectively, with 5 bases between them. The CDR3 consists of 13 residues. CDR3: CASSPNYNSPLHF. CDR3 coding DNA: TGTGCCAGCAGCCCCAACTATAATTCACCCCTCCACTTT.

This chain joins TRBV6-4 and TRBJ1-4; D gene uncertain. CDR1 and CDR2 (germline): MRHNA, SNTAGT. Between the trimmed V and J ends, which lost 3 bases and 2 bases, there was a span of 13 bases. The CDR3 is made up of 16 amino acids. Written as DNA, the CDR3 is TGTGCCAGCAGTGATTTCCCCCGGAGTACTAATGAAAAACTGTTTTTT. Translating it yields CASSDFPRSTNEKLFF.

The chain has TRBV19 and TRBJ2-2, with 7 bases lining up with TRBD1. Germline V gene data show CDR1 as LNHDA and CDR2 as SQIVND (reference sequence). Trimming took 6 bases from V and 3 from J; bases not matched to a gene: 7. The CDR3 totals 15 residues. This CDR3 is CASSHRDRDTGELFF. Here the CDR3 DNA reads TGTGCCAGTAGCCATCGGGACAGAGACACCGGGGAGCTGTTTTTT. The whole variable domain, filled in from reference TRBV19 and TRBJ2-2, reads DGGITQSPKYLFRKEGQNVTLSCEQNLNHDAMYWYRQDPGQGLRLIYYSQIVNDFQKGDIAEGYSVSREKKESFPLTVTSAQKNPTAFYLCASSHRDRDTGELFFGEGSRLTVL.

This clone was picked up one time. This chain connects TRBV5-4 to TRBJ1-1; D is perhaps TRBD1 (5 bases). The V end lost 3 bases, the J end lost 3 bases, and 9 bases lay between the germline ends. Germline CDR1 reads SGHNT; CDR2 reads YYREEE (reference sequence). There are 13 residues in the CDR3. The CDR3 loop reads CASSSQGHTEAFF. CDR3 nucleotide sequence: TGTGCCAGCAGCTCTCAGGGTCACACTGAAGCTTTCTTT.

This chain uses TRBV5-6 with TRBJ1-1; D may be TRBD1 (5 bases). This CDR3 has 14 residues. Germline assignment: CDR1 SGHDT and CDR2 YYEEEE. V was clipped by 6 bases and J by 1 base, with 13 bases between them. The CDR3 here is CASTPQGPNTEAFF. In DNA, the CDR3 is TGTGCCAGCACCCCTCAGGGCCCGAACACTGAAGCTTTCTTT. The whole variable domain, filled in from reference TRBV5-6 and TRBJ1-1, reads DAGVTQSPTHLIKTRGQQVTLRCSPKSGHDTVSWYQQALGQGPQFIFQYYEEEERQRGNFPDRFSGHQFPNYSSELNVNALLLGDSALYLCASTPQGPNTEAFFGQGTRLTVV.

The chain uses TRBV4-2 and TRBJ2-3; TRBD2 aligns across 8 bases. The CDR3 consists of 16 residues. J lost 2 bases, V lost 0 bases, and 4 bases had no gene match. The germline V gene encodes CDR1 LGHNA and CDR2 YNFKEQ. CDR3 sequence reads: CASSQEVAGSTDTQYF. The DNA of the CDR3 is TGTGCCAGCAGCCAAGAAGTAGCGGGGTCCACAGATACGCAGTATTTT.

In this sample, this clone turned up a few times. The rearrangement links TRBV5-1 to TRBJ1-1; D uncertain. The V gene lost 6 bases and the J gene lost 3 bases, with 21 bases spanning the gap. Germline CDR1 reads SGHRS; CDR2 reads YFSETQ. The CDR3 has 16 residues. The DNA for the CDR3 is TGCGCCAGCACCCGGAGGGCTCCGGGAAAGGACACTGAAGCTTTCTTT. Encoded protein: CASTRRAPGKDTEAFF.

The chain joins TRBV19 to TRBJ2-3; D is ambiguous. Germline CDR1 reads LNHDA; CDR2 reads SQIVND (reference sequence). Trimming removed 5 bases from V and 0 bases from J, with 3 bases in between. This CDR3 is 12 amino acids long. CDR3 protein: CASSLSTDTQYF. The CDR3 coding sequence is TGTGCCAGTAGTCTTAGCACAGATACGCAGTATTTT. The full variable domain, its missing parts supplied by reference TRBV19 and TRBJ2-3, is DGGITQSPKYLFRKEGQNVTLSCEQNLNHDAMYWYRQDPGQGLRLIYYSQIVNDFQKGDIAEGYSVSREKKESFPLTVTSAQKNPTAFYLCASSLSTDTQYFGPGTRLTVL.

The gene calls are TRBV24-1 and TRBJ2-1, with 9 nucleotides matching TRBD1. The J segment lost 7 bases and the V segment lost 2 bases, leaving 8 bases of the junction unmatched. This CDR3 contains 16 residues. The germline V gene encodes CDR1 KGHDR and CDR2 SFDVKD. CDR3 residues: CATSDSRDRVKNEQFF. As DNA, the CDR3 is TGTGCCACCAGTGATTCCCGGGACAGGGTTAAGAATGAGCAGTTCTTC.

The V gene is TRBV7-9, the J gene TRBJ1-4; D may be TRBD1 (5 bases). V was pared by 5 bases and J by 7 bases, with 17 bases between. CDR1 SEHNR and CDR2 FQNEAQ come from the germline V gene (reference sequence). This CDR3 spans 15 amino acids. In DNA, the CDR3 is TGTGCCAGCAGCCCTGGTGGGGCCCAGGGTGAAAAACTGTTTTTT. Protein: CASSPGGAQGEKLFF.

The chain joins TRBV5-1 to TRBJ1-1; 7 bases are a match to TRBD1. The CDR3 covers 14 residues. The germline gives CDR1 SGHRS, CDR2 YFSETQ. V shed 0 bases, J shed 3 bases, and the junction held 2 bases outside the gene matches. CDR3 DNA sequence: TGCGCCAGCAGCTTGGGGACAGGAGACACTGAAGCTTTCTTT. Residues: CASSLGTGDTEAFF.

The chain joins TRBV25-1 to TRBJ2-5; D may be TRBD1 (5 bases). The germline CDR1 and CDR2 sequences are MGHDK and SYGVNS. The CDR3 has 13 residues. Trimming cost V 0 bases and J 5 bases, with 7 bases left between them. The CDR3 nucleotides are TGTGCCAGCAGTGAATACAAGGGGGAGACCCAGTACTTC. As protein: CASSEYKGETQYF.

The gene calls are TRBV7-2 and TRBJ2-3; TRBD2 matches at 10 bases. Looked up from germline, CDR1 is SGHTA and CDR2 is FQGNSA. The junction had 13 bases not matched to a gene; V was cut back by 5 bases and J by 8 bases. The CDR3 sequence is 16 residues long. This CDR3 is CASSLKSAGGLSTQYF. The CDR3 region has the DNA TGTGCCAGCAGCCTGAAGTCAGCGGGGGGGCTAAGTACGCAGTATTTT. The full variable domain, in which reference TRBV7-2 and TRBJ2-3 provide the parts outside the CDR3, is GAGVSQSPSNKVTEKGKDVELRCDPISGHTALYWYRQSLGQGLEFLIYFQGNSAPDKSGLPSDRFSAERTGGSVSTLTIQRTQQEDSAVYLCASSLKSAGGLSTQYFGPGTRLTVL.

The chain is built from TRBV7-2 and TRBJ2-5; TRBD2 aligns across 7 bases. This CDR3 has 13 amino acids. Unmatched junction bases numbered 4, after V lost 5 bases and J lost 4 bases. Germline V gene lookup returns CDR1 SGHTA and CDR2 FQGNSA. The CDR3 DNA reads TGTGCCAGCAGCCCGGAGCGGGGAGAGACCCAGTACTTC. Protein sequence: CASSPERGETQYF.

The genes are TRBV28 and TRBJ1-2; D unclear. The CDR3 is made up of 13 amino acids. The V gene's germline CDR1 is MDHEN and CDR2 SYDVKM. Trimming removed 2 bases at V and 1 base at J, with 5 bases between. CDR3: CASSLEHNYGYTF. In nucleotides, the CDR3 is TGTGCCAGCAGTTTAGAACATAACTATGGCTACACCTTC.

The V call is TRBV5-1, the J call TRBJ2-2; D gene unclear. The germline gives CDR1 SGHRS, CDR2 YFSETQ. The CDR3 sequence is 16 residues long. V shed 4 bases and J shed 0 bases, with 13 bases lying between them. The CDR3 protein is CASSPWRHSNTGELFF. CDR3 coding DNA: TGCGCCAGCAGCCCCTGGCGACACTCGAACACCGGGGAGCTGTTTTTT.

The genes are TRBV14 and TRBJ2-1; 8 positions match TRBD2. In germline, CDR1 is SGHDN, CDR2 FVKESK. The CDR3 runs to 16 residues. The trim removed 3 bases at V and 3 bases at J, leaving 7 bases unmatched. The CDR3 nucleotides are TGTGCCAGCAGCCACCTAGCGGGCGACAACTACAATGAGCAGTTCTTC. It codes for CASSHLAGDNYNEQFF.

The chain joins TRBV10-3 to TRBJ2-3; D is ambiguous. V lost 4 bases, J lost 5 bases, and 16 bases lay in between. CDR1 ENHRY and CDR2 SYGVKD come from the germline V gene. The CDR3 consists of 15 residues. The CDR3 bases are TGTGCCATCAGTGGAGCGTTTGACTCGGGAGATACGCAGTATTTT. It specifies CAISGAFDSGDTQYF.

The V and J genes are TRBV4-1 and TRBJ1-5, with 9 positions matching TRBD1. The CDR3 is 17 amino acids. V was pared by 2 bases and J by 2 bases, with 7 bases of the junction left unmatched. The germline gives CDR1 MGHRA, CDR2 YSYEKL. As DNA, the CDR3 is TGCGCCAGCAGCCAAAACCCGACAGGGGGGCGCAATCAGCCCCAGCATTTT. Residues: CASSQNPTGGRNQPQHF.

The chain joins TRBV18 to TRBJ2-5; D is possibly TRBD1 (5 bases). Germline CDR1 and CDR2: KGHSH and LQKENI. Trimming removed 6 bases at V and 2 bases at J, with 13 bases between. The CDR3 length is 14 residues. CDR3 loop: CASSPPTVQETQYF. The CDR3 coding sequence is TGTGCCAGCTCCCCGCCGACAGTGCAAGAGACCCAGTACTTC.

The J gene is TRBJ2-3, the V gene TRBV5-1; D is unresolved. Trimming shortened V by 4 bases and J by 5 bases, and 14 bases separated the two germline ends. This CDR3 comprises 14 residues. The germline V gene encodes CDR1 SGHRS and CDR2 YFSETQ. The CDR3 protein is CASSGQIAGDTQYF. Here the CDR3 DNA reads TGCGCCAGCAGCGGCCAGATAGCTGGAGATACGCAGTATTTT.

This clone was observed a few times. V and J are TRBV5-4 and TRBJ1-3; D ambiguous. The germline gives CDR1 SGHNT, CDR2 YYREEE (reference sequence). Trimming removed 5 bases at V and 4 bases at J, with 13 bases between. The CDR3 consists of 14 residues. For the CDR3, the DNA is TGTGCCAGCAGTTCCGGGTCAGACGGAAACACCATATATTTT. Protein product: CASSSGSDGNTIYF.